The 8 T cell receptor beta chains in this list originate from one sample, sequenced in a study of blood T cell repertoires in COVID-19. Measured with immunoSEQ multiplex PCR; TCRdb has only the in-frame clones, and not every one. This sample has 350,000 to 450,000 clones; 85% occur once, and the top ten carry under 4%. The sequenced sample consisted of peripheral blood. Source of these receptors: a woman aged 18-30 years with acute or convalescent COVID-19.

V and J are TRBV11-2 and TRBJ1-1, with a weak D call TRBD1 (6 bases). The V end lost 5 bases, the J end lost 3 bases, and 13 bases lay between the germline ends. The CDR3 runs 14 residues. Germline V gene lookup returns CDR1 SGHAT and CDR2 FQNNGV. The CDR3, as DNA: TGTGCCAGCAGCCCGGCGGGGGCGTACACTGAAGCTTTCTTT. It specifies CASSPAGAYTEAFF.

This chain connects TRBV30 to TRBJ2-5; 7 bases map to TRBD1. The CDR3 is 15 amino acids. Germline V gene lookup returns CDR1 GTSNPN and CDR2 SVGIG (reference sequence). V lost 2 bases to trimming and J lost 1 base; unmatched junction nucleotides: 7. The CDR3 sequence: CAWSSTGFTQETQYF. The CDR3 nucleotides read TGTGCCTGGAGTTCGACAGGGTTTACCCAAGAGACCCAGTACTTC.

The rearrangement links TRBV6-5 to TRBJ2-5, with D hard to call. Germline V gene lookup returns CDR1 MNHEY and CDR2 SVGAGI. Trimming cost V 3 bases and J 1 base, with 12 bases left between them. The CDR3 sequence is 15 residues long. The CDR3 sequence is CASSYSLRTQETQYF. CDR3 bases: TGTGCCAGCAGTTATTCGCTAAGAACCCAAGAGACCCAGTACTTC.

In this sample, this clone turned up a few times. The chain employs TRBV30 and TRBJ1-1, with D possibly being TRBD1 (6 bases). This CDR3 is 12 amino acids long. Germline lookup yields CDR1 GTSNPN and CDR2 SVGIG (reference sequence). V gave up 2 bases and J gave up 9 bases, with 13 bases separating them. CDR3 in amino acids: CAWSSGTGKAFF. The CDR3 DNA follows: TGTGCCTGGAGTTCGGGAACAGGGAAAGCTTTCTTT.

The rearrangement links TRBV2 to TRBJ2-4; perhaps TRBD1 as D (6 bases). CDR1 is SNHLY and CDR2 is FYNNEI in the germline V gene. The length of the CDR3 is 13 residues. The V end lost 6 bases, the J end lost 9 bases, and 15 bases lay between the germline ends. The CDR3 nucleotides read TGTGCCAGCAGAGAAACAGGGAAGGGCATTCAGTACTTC. Its translation: CASRETGKGIQYF.

This chain connects TRBV19 to TRBJ1-5; weak D call: TRBD1 (6 bases). CDR3 size: 15 residues. V was pared by 6 bases and J by 4 bases, with 16 bases between. Germline assignment: CDR1 LNHDA and CDR2 SQIVND (reference sequence). The CDR3 spells CASSLTGQTNQPQHF. The CDR3 DNA sequence: TGTGCCAGTAGCCTAACTGGACAGACAAATCAGCCCCAGCATTTT.

This clone is a singleton in its sample. This chain connects TRBV4-1 to TRBJ2-5; 10 positions match TRBD2. Germline V gives CDR1 MGHRA, CDR2 YSYEKL. Trimming removed 2 bases from V and 0 bases from J; junction bases left unmatched: 3. This CDR3 is 16 amino acids long. CDR3 in amino acids: CASSQQAGGYQETQYF. For the CDR3, the DNA is TGCGCCAGCAGCCAACAAGCGGGAGGGTACCAAGAGACCCAGTACTTC.

V usage is TRBV3-1 (or the pseudogene TRBV3-2) and J usage is TRBJ2-1; 8 nucleotides match TRBD2. Germline V gene data show CDR1 as LGHDT and CDR2 as YNNKEL (reference sequence). J gave up 7 bases and V 1 base, and 9 bases lay outside the gene matches. There are 16 residues in the CDR3. The CDR3 sequence: CASSQAVRRGGNEQFF. The CDR3, as DNA: TGTGCCAGCAGCCAAGCAGTTCGTCGCGGGGGGAATGAGCAGTTCTTC.